These 4 T cell receptor beta chains were all obtained from the same sample, sequenced in a study of blood T cell repertoires in COVID-19. Clones were sequenced by immunoSEQ multiplex PCR, and TCRdb holds only the in-frame ones, with some missing. The sample yields fewer than 130,000 clones, around four fifths seen once. The specimen sequenced was peripheral blood. Every receptor here comes from a woman in her sixties or seventies with acute or convalescent COVID-19.

This clone was detected only once. V usage is TRBV24-1 and J usage is TRBJ1-5, with D unclear. There are 12 residues in the CDR3. The V gene lost 3 bases and the J gene lost 5 bases, with 4 bases spanning the gap. Per germline, CDR1 KGHDR and CDR2 SFDVKD. The chain's CDR3 is CATSDPYQPQHF. The CDR3 DNA sequence: TGTGCCACCAGTGATCCGTATCAGCCCCAGCATTTT.

About this clone: This sample also contains other DNA sequences that code for the same CDR3. The rearrangement joins TRBV30 to TRBJ2-1; no definite D call. Germline CDR1 and CDR2: GTSNPN and SVGIG (reference sequence). Between the trimmed V and J ends, which lost 5 bases and 3 bases, there was a span of 5 bases. CDR3 length equals 11 residues. DNA of the CDR3: TGTGCCTGGTCTTTCTACAATGAGCAGTTCTTC. Protein sequence: CAWSFYNEQFF. Together with reference TRBV30 and TRBJ2-1, the CDR3 gives the full variable domain: SQTIHQWPATLVQPVGSPLSLECTVEGTSNPNLYWYRQAAGRGLQLLFYSVGIGQISSEVPQNLSASRPQDRQFILSSKKLLLSDSGFYLCAWSFYNEQFFGPGTRLTVL.

This chain uses TRBV5-1 with TRBJ1-1; the match to TRBD1 covers 7 bases. The CDR3 spans 14 residues. Germline V gives CDR1 SGHRS, CDR2 YFSETQ. V gave up 3 bases and J gave up 1 base; unmatched junction bases: 3. CDR3 amino acids: CASSWGTANTEAFF. The CDR3 DNA reads as TGCGCCAGCAGCTGGGGGACAGCGAACACTGAAGCTTTCTTT.

The chain is built from TRBV6-5 and TRBJ1-3, with D unresolved. The CDR3 is 15 amino acids. Germline lookup yields CDR1 MNHEY and CDR2 SVGAGI. Between the trimmed V and J ends, which lost 5 bases and 0 bases, there was a span of 11 bases. The DNA for the CDR3 is TGTGCCAGCAGTCCCCGCAGGTTCTCTGGAAACACCATATATTTT. Protein: CASSPRRFSGNTIYF.